This T cell receptor (beta chain) was sequenced during a study of beta chain features in type 1 diabetes. The overall study: Regarding age, gender and cell yields, patients proved similar to healthy donors. Findings and caveats of the study: Type 1 diabetes patients showed a moderate but significant shortening of TCRB CDR3s in all four CD4+ subsets.

Isolated RNA was reverse transcribed in full, so expressed TCRB transcripts were sequenced. The method was immunoSEQ multiplex PCR; TCRdb's version includes in-frame clones alone and lacks a portion of them. The sample yields around 120,000 clones, approximately 15% seen once. This clone has only a few counts. Its antigen is unknown. V was cut by 4 bases and J by 4 bases, with 12 bases left in between. Looked up from germline, CDR1 is SEHNR and CDR2 is FQNEAQ (reference sequence). The CDR3 runs to 14 residues. Sequencing used central memory CD4+ T cells from blood. The gene calls are TRBV7-9 and TRBJ2-3, with D perhaps TRBD1 (5 bases). This sequence originates from a young man with type 1 diabetes. CDR3 nucleotide sequence: TGTGCCAGCAGCTCCAGGGCAAGGGCAGATACGCAGTATTTT. Protein sequence: CASSSRARADTQYF.